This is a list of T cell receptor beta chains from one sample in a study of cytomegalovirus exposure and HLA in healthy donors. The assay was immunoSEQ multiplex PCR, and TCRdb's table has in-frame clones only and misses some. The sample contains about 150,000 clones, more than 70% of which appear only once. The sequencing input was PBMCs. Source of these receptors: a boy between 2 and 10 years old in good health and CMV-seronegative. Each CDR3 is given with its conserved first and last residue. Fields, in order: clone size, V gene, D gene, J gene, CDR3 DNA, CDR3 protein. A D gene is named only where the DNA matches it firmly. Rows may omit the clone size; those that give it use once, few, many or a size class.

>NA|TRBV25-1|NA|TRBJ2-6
TGTGCCAGCAGTGGAGCAGGCTCTGGGGCCAACGTCCTGACTTTC
CASSGAGSGANVLTF
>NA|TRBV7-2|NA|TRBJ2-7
TGTGCCAGCAGCCGATCAGCGGGTGGACAGGCCACCTCCTACGAGCAGTACTTC
CASSRSAGGQATSYEQYF
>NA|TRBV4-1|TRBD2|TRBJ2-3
TGCGCCAGCAGCCAAGCGGGGGGTGGCACAGATACGCAGTATTTT
CASSQAGGGTDTQYF
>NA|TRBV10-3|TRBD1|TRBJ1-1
TGTGCCATCAGGTACAACAGGGGGCTCACTGAAGCTTTCTTT
CAIRYNRGLTEAFF
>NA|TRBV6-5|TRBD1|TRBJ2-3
TGTGCCAGCGTTGACAGGGGGGGCACAGATACGCAGTATTTT
CASVDRGGTDTQYF
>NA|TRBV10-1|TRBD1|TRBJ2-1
TGCGCCAGCAGTCCGGACAGGGGACCCTACAATGAGCAGTTCTTC
CASSPDRGPYNEQFF
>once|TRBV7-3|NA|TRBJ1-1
TGTGCCAGCAGCTTAAGTCAGGGGATCACTGAAGCTTTCTTT
CASSLSQGITEAFF
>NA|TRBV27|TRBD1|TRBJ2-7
TGTGCCAGCAGAAGAGCCGGGACAGGGATGTACGAGCAGTACTTC
CASRRAGTGMYEQYF
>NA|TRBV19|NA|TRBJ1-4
TGTGCCAGTAGTCCTAGACCCGCAACTAATGAAAAACTGTTTTTT
CASSPRPATNEKLFF
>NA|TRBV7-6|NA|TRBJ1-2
TGTGCCAGCAGCTCGGACACCTCCCCTTACTATGGCTACACCTTC
CASSSDTSPYYGYTF
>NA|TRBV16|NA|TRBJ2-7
TGTGCCAGCAGCCAATTATTCTACGAGCAGTACTTC
CASSQLFYEQYF
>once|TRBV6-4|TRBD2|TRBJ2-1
TGTGCCAGCAGTGACGTACCTAGCGGGAGCTCCTACAATGAGCAGTTCTTC
CASSDVPSGSSYNEQFF
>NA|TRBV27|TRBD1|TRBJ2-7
TGTGCCAGCAGTTTGACAGGGACCTCAGAGGCTTACGAGCAGTACTTC
CASSLTGTSEAYEQYF
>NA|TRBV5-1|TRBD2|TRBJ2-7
TGCGCCAGCAGCTTGGAGGGTAGCGGGTACTCCTCCTACGAGCAGTACTTC
CASSLEGSGYSSYEQYF
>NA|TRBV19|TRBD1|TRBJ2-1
TGTGCCAGTAGTCCGGGACAGATCTACAATGAGCAGTTCTTC
CASSPGQIYNEQFF
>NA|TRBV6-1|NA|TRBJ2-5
TGTGCCAGCAGTGTACAAGACAGGATCCAAGAGACCCAGTACTTC
CASSVQDRIQETQYF
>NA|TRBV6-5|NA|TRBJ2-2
TGTGCCAGCAGTTGCCTCGCGGGTTTCGGGGAGCTGTTTTTT
CASSCLAGFGELFF
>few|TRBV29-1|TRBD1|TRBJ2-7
TGCAGCGTGGCGAACAGGGGCGAGCAGTACTTC
CSVANRGEQYF
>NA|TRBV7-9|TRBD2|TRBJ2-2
TGTGCCAGCAGCTTGATGACTAGCGGTGGGAGAGAGAACACCGGGGAGCTGTTTTTT
CASSLMTSGGRENTGELFF
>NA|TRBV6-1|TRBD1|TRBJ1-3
TGTGCCAGCAGTGAAGGACAGGGGAACACCATATATTTT
CASSEGQGNTIYF
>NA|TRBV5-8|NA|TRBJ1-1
TGTGCCAGCAGCTTGGTCCAGGGTGGGAAGGCTTTCTTT
CASSLVQGGKAFF
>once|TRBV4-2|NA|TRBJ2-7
TGTGCCAGCAGCCAAGTTGAGGGAGCCTACGAGCAGTACTTC
CASSQVEGAYEQYF
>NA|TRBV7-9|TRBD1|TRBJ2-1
TGTGCCAGCAGCCCCGGACAGGGTAAAGAAGATGAGCAGTTCTTC
CASSPGQGKEDEQFF
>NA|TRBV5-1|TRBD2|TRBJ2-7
TGCGCCAGCAGCTTGTCTGGCGGGAGATGGGACGAGCAGTACTTC
CASSLSGGRWDEQYF
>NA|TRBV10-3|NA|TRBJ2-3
TGTGCCATCAGTGGAGCGCAGGGTTGGACAGATACGCAGTATTTT
CAISGAQGWTDTQYF
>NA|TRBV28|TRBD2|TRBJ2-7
TGTGCCAGCGAGCGGACTAGCGGACCAACCTACGAGCAGTACTTC
CASERTSGPTYEQYF
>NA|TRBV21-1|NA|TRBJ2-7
TGTGCCAGCAGCCCCGCTGGGACATCGCTCTCCTACGAGCAGTACTTC
CASSPAGTSLSYEQYF
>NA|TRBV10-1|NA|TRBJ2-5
TGCGCCAGCAGTGAAGAAACTGACTGGGAGACCCAGTACTTC
CASSEETDWETQYF
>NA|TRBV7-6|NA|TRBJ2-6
TGTGCCAGCAGCTTAAGCGACTCTGGGGCCAACGTCCTGACTTTC
CASSLSDSGANVLTF
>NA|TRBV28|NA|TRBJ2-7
TGTGCCAGCAGTTTAGGGGGGGACACGACCTACGAGCAGTACTTC
CASSLGGDTTYEQYF
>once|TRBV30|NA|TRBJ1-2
TGTGCCTGGGTCTCGGGATTTTTAGATGGCTACACCTTC
CAWVSGFLDGYTF
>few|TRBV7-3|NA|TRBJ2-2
TGTGCCAGCAGCTTAATGTCAGTGGCCGGGGAGCTGTTTTTT
CASSLMSVAGELFF
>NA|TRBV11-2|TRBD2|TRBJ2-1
TGTGCCAGCAGTATGACTAGCCCAAGGGGCAATGAGCAGTTCTTC
CASSMTSPRGNEQFF
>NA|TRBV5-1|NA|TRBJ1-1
TGCGCCAGCAGCTTGGTCCCAGATAACACTGAAGCTTTCTTT
CASSLVPDNTEAFF
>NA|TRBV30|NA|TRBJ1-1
TGTGCCTGGAGTCGGGGGGGGTCGGTTGAAGCTTTCTTT
CAWSRGGSVEAFF
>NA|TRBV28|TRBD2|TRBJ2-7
TGTGCCAGCAGCCAACTAGCGGGAGTCGACGAGCAGTACTTC
CASSQLAGVDEQYF
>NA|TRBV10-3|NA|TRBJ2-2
TGTGCCACCCGACTAATCAATTCGGACACCGGGGAGCTGTTTTTT
CATRLINSDTGELFF
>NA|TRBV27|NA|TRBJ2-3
TGTGCCACCGCCCCCTCGGTAGCTACAGATACGCAGTATTTT
CATAPSVATDTQYF
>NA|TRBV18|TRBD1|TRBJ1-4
TGTGCCAGCTCACCCCGCGTCATCAGGGGGTTGGAAGAAAAACTGTTTTTT
CASSPRVIRGLEEKLFF
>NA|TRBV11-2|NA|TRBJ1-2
TGTGCCAGCAGTCGGGATCCCTCTAACTATGGCTACACCTTC
CASSRDPSNYGYTF
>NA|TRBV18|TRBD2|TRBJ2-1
TGTGCCAGCTCACGCTTCGGGACTAGCGGGAGCTATGAGCAGTTCTTC
CASSRFGTSGSYEQFF
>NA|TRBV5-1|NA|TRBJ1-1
TGCGCCAGCAGCTTGTTGTCCATGAACACTGAAGCTTTCTTT
CASSLLSMNTEAFF
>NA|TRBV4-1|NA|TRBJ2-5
TGCGCCAGCAGCCAAGTTCGAGCGGAGACCCAGTACTTC
CASSQVRAETQYF
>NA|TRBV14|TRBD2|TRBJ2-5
TGTGCCAGCAGCCCAGGACTAGCGTCAACCCAGTACTTC
CASSPGLASTQYF
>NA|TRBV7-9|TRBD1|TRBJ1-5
TGTGCCAGCAGCTTAGGGGACAGGGGAGAATACGCCTTCAATCAGCCCCAGCATTTT
CASSLGDRGEYAFNQPQHF
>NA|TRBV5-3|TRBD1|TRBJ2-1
TGTGCCAGACAAGGACAGGAATTCAATGAGCAGTTCTTC
CARQGQEFNEQFF
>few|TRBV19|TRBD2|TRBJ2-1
TGTGCCAGTAGCAAGGGCGCCCGCGGGGGGGGCCCCTCCAATGAGCAGTTCTTC
CASSKGARGGGPSNEQFF
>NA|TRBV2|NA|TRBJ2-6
TGTGCCAGCAGGGACCGGCTAGGAGGCTCTGGGGCCAACGTCCTGACTTTC
CASRDRLGGSGANVLTF